These 7 T cell receptor beta chains were sequenced from one sample in a study of technical replicates of blood from a few donors (TCRdb year 2017). Libraries were prepared through the immunoSEQ multiplex PCR assay. In its TCRdb copy, this immuneACCESS table keeps in-frame sequences only and misses some clones. Where compared with another copy, unresolved V genes explain less than half of these, and the others have no known cause. The sample contains around 80,000 clones, roughly 90% of them found a single time. The ten top clones hold under 0.5% of the sample. The sample comprised T cells isolated from PBMCs. These receptors came from a human donor in good health.

The CDR3 loop is CASRLLDSSGANVLTF. The CDR3 DNA follows: TGTGCCAGCAGACTACTGGACAGCTCTGGGGCCAACGTCCTGACTTTC. The chain uses TRBV28 and TRBJ2-6, with D perhaps matching TRBD1 (6 bases). The CDR3 is 16 amino acids. V lost 6 bases and J lost 0, with 12 bases in between. Germline-derived CDR1 and CDR2 are MDHEN and SYDVKM.

This clone is a singleton in its sample. V is TRBV4-1 and J is TRBJ2-3; 9 nucleotides align to TRBD2. The CDR3 totals 16 residues. Germline CDR1 MGHRA, CDR2 YSYEKL. V gave up 1 base and J gave up 5 bases; unmatched junction bases: 7. CDR3 DNA: TGCGCCAGCAGCCAAGCAACTAGCGGGTTTATAGATACGCAGTATTTT. This codes for CASSQATSGFIDTQYF.

This clone appeared once. This chain links TRBV29-1 with TRBJ2-7, with D perhaps matching TRBD1 (6 bases). Trimming removed 6 bases from V and 0 bases from J, with 9 bases in between. The CDR3 is 12 amino acids. In germline, CDR1 is SQVTM, CDR2 ANQGSEA. The CDR3 loop reads CSVGHLSYEQYF. The CDR3 DNA follows: TGCAGCGTGGGACACCTCTCCTACGAGCAGTACTTC.

This clone came up once. The J gene is TRBJ2-1, the V gene TRBV5-4; D is perhaps TRBD1 (6 bases). The CDR3 loop spans 14 amino acids. Germline V gene data show CDR1 as SGHNT and CDR2 as YYREEE (reference sequence). Deletions cut 4 bases from V and 8 bases from J, with 16 bases between. The DNA for the CDR3 is TGTGCCAGCAGCCCCAGGACAGTCGGAGATGAGCAGTTCTTC. Encoded protein: CASSPRTVGDEQFF.

J is TRBJ2-7 and V is TRBV6-5; D possibly corresponds to TRBD2 (5 bases). The CDR3 has 16 residues. Germline loops: CDR1 MNHEY, CDR2 SVGAGI. Deletions cut 2 bases from V and 5 bases from J, with 19 bases between. The CDR3 loop reads CASSYEGLMYDDEQYF. As DNA, the CDR3 is TGTGCCAGCAGTTACGAGGGCCTCATGTATGACGACGAGCAGTACTTC.

The V and J genes are TRBV5-4 and TRBJ2-7, with D possibly TRBD2 on 6 matching bases. In germline, CDR1 is SGHNT, CDR2 YYREEE (reference sequence). V was clipped by 0 bases and J by 3 bases, with 7 bases between them. The CDR3 is 13 amino acids. The CDR3 here is CASSLGDFYEQYF. DNA for the CDR3: TGTGCCAGCAGCTTGGGGGACTTCTACGAGCAGTACTTC.

The chain uses TRBV5-5 and TRBJ2-7; 10 bases are a match to TRBD2. The CDR3 extends over 16 amino acids. Germline CDR1 reads SGHKS; CDR2 reads YYEKEE (reference sequence). Trimming at V came to 0 bases and at J to 2 bases, leaving 5 bases not matched to a gene. CDR3 loop: CASSLESGRVPYEQYF. Here the CDR3 DNA reads TGTGCCAGCAGCTTGGAGAGCGGGAGGGTTCCCTACGAGCAGTACTTC.